This TCR beta chain is from a study of OX40 agonist ivuxolimab in advanced cancers. Across the study: The treatment was a fully human IgG2 OX40 agonist, ivuxolimab. Partial responses were achieved by three patients, one with hepatocellular carcinoma and two with cutaneous melanoma.

Peripheral blood came from all dose cohorts at three timepoints. Sequenced by immunoSEQ multiplex PCR; TCRdb stores in-frame clones only, minus some. The sample lists tens of thousands of clones, about 86% occurring once. This CDR3 is 13 amino acids long. Germline V gene data show CDR1 as SGHTA and CDR2 as FQGTGA. V was cut by 5 bases and J by 1 base, with 8 bases left in between. V and J are TRBV7-3 and TRBJ1-1; D might be TRBD1 (6 bases). The sequencing here drew on CD4+ or CD8+ T cells sorted from blood, taken in a trial of the OX40 agonist ivuxolimab. The receptor was derived from an adult with an advanced solid tumor such as melanoma, head and neck, liver or kidney cancer. The CDR3 sequence: CASSQDRNTEAFF. The CDR3 coding sequence is TGTGCCAGCAGCCAGGACAGGAACACTGAAGCTTTCTTT.